This T cell receptor beta chain was sequenced during a study of blood T cell repertoires in COVID-19. Study overall: Acute-phase and convalescent COVID-19 samples originated in the United States, Italy and Spain. Sources were T cells, B-cell-depleted T cells, or PBMCs; the material itself was cDNA or gDNA.

The trim removed 0 bases at V and 8 bases at J, leaving 4 bases unmatched. Per germline, CDR1 SGHTA and CDR2 FQGNSA. The CDR3 consists of 17 residues. The authors' processing: Amplification from reference gene primers served as the basis for estimated nucleated cell counts. The protocol was immunoSEQ multiplex PCR, while the TCRdb copy is restricted to in-frame clones and leaves out a portion. The V and J calls and clone size are taken from that table; D and trimming were inferred from the DNA. The table lists 200,000 to 250,000 clones, approximately 84% of them singletons. Source material: peripheral blood. The gene calls are TRBV7-2 and TRBJ2-1; 16 bases are shared with TRBD2. The source is a middle-aged man with acute or convalescent COVID-19. CDR3 sequence: CASSLAGTSGGAYEQFF. In DNA form, the CDR3 reads TGTGCCAGCAGCTTAGCGGGGACTAGCGGGGGGGCTTATGAGCAGTTCTTC.